Listed here are 18 T cell receptor beta chains from one sample, sequenced in a study of siplizumab effects on memory and regulatory T cells. The repertoire was sequenced with immunoSEQ multiplex PCR; TCRdb's copy has only in-frame clones and lacks some. Here the sample spans some 100,000 clones, around 95% being singletons. The sample was non-Treg CD4+ T cells sorted from blood. The receptors come from a human donor in good health.

The chain employs TRBV4-1 and TRBJ2-1; 13 bases are a match to TRBD2. The CDR3 is 19 amino acids. The germline gives CDR1 MGHRA, CDR2 YSYEKL. The ends lost 4 bases at V and 0 bases at J; junction bases unmatched: 9. The CDR3 spells CASSPTRLAGGRSYNEQFF. CDR3 coding DNA: TGCGCCAGCAGCCCTACCCGACTAGCGGGGGGTCGCTCCTACAATGAGCAGTTCTTC.

This chain joins TRBV10-3 and TRBJ1-1; no definite D call. The ends were cut back, 4 bases at V and 1 base at J, with 7 bases in the middle. The CDR3 has 13 residues. Germline assignment: CDR1 ENHRY and CDR2 SYGVKD. CDR3 region: CAISAGRNTEAFF. Here the CDR3 DNA reads TGTGCCATCAGTGCCGGGAGGAACACTGAAGCTTTCTTT.

This rearrangement joins TRBV9 to TRBJ1-2; unclear D gene. The CDR3 has 13 residues. Germline V CDR1 and CDR2: SGDLS, YYNGEE. V was trimmed by 2 bases and J by 3 bases, leaving 8 bases between them. The CDR3 loop reads CASSVEGHYGYTF. Here the CDR3 DNA reads TGTGCCAGCAGCGTTGAGGGCCACTATGGCTACACCTTC.

The chain carries TRBV28 and TRBJ1-4; possible D gene TRBD1, 6 bases. This CDR3 region has 13 residues. The V end lost 6 bases, the J end lost 8 bases, and 13 bases lay between the germline ends. CDR1 is MDHEN and CDR2 is SYDVKM in the germline V gene. The CDR3 spells CASRTGQREKLFF. The CDR3 DNA reads as TGTGCCAGCAGAACAGGGCAACGGGAAAAACTGTTTTTT. Full variable domain (rest looked up from reference TRBV28 and TRBJ1-4): DVKVTQSSRYLVKRTGEKVFLECVQDMDHENMFWYRQDPGLGLRLIYFSYDVKMKEKGDIPEGYSVSREKKERFSLILESASTNQTSMYLCASRTGQREKLFFGSGTQLSVL.

The genes are TRBV7-2 and TRBJ2-1; 8 nucleotides align to TRBD2. The CDR3 sequence is 16 residues long. V gave up 5 bases and J gave up 4 bases; unmatched junction bases: 10. CDR1 is SGHTA, CDR2 FQGNSA, per germline. CDR3 in DNA: TGTGCCAGCAGCCCACCCGGAGCGGGGGTTTACAATGAGCAGTTCTTC. It yields the protein CASSPPGAGVYNEQFF.

The chain is built from TRBV6-4 and TRBJ1-5; weak D call: TRBD1 (6 bases). The length of the CDR3 is 15 residues. Germline V gene lookup returns CDR1 MRHNA and CDR2 SNTAGT. Between the trimmed V and J ends, which lost 6 bases and 0 bases, there was a span of 12 bases. The CDR3 DNA reads as TGTGCCAGCAGACCCCAGGGGAATAGCAATCAGCCCCAGCATTTT. Translation gives CASRPQGNSNQPQHF.

CDR3 sequence reads: CASSLIAGGPDTQYF. DNA of the CDR3: TGCGCCAGCAGCTTAATAGCGGGGGGGCCAGATACGCAGTATTTT. The chain links TRBV5-1 to TRBJ2-3; 11 bases fit TRBD2. With 2 bases clipped from V and 4 bases from J, the junction kept 3 bases outside the gene matches. The CDR3 sequence is 15 residues long. Germline V gene lookup returns CDR1 SGHRS and CDR2 YFSETQ.

The chain links TRBV7-2 to TRBJ1-5; 9 bases line up with TRBD1. Germline V gives CDR1 SGHTA, CDR2 FQGNSA. The V and J ends lost 2 bases and 12 bases, in that order; junction bases with no gene match: 8. The CDR3 length is 14 residues. As DNA, the CDR3 is TGTGCCAGCAGCTTACCCAGGGACAGGGCGAACCAGCATTTT. Amino acid sequence: CASSLPRDRANQHF.

The rearrangement joins TRBV5-4 to TRBJ1-1; TRBD1 agrees at 7 bases. The V gene end was trimmed by 4 bases and the J gene end by 4 bases; junction bases not matched to a gene: 4. This CDR3 is 13 amino acids long. The germline gives CDR1 SGHNT, CDR2 YYREEE (reference sequence). The CDR3 nucleotides are TGTGCCAGCAGCCAACAGGGGCTCACTGAAGCTTTCTTT. Residues: CASSQQGLTEAFF.

The gene calls are TRBV18 and TRBJ1-5; TRBD1 matches at 7 bases. This CDR3 is built from 15 residues. Germline values: CDR1 KGHSH, CDR2 LQKENI. The junction had 5 bases not matched to a gene; V was cut back by 3 bases and J by 3 bases. CDR3 in amino acids: CASSPQTGLNQPQHF. CDR3 coding DNA: TGTGCCAGCTCACCGCAGACAGGGCTCAATCAGCCCCAGCATTTT.

CDR3 DNA: TGTGCCAGCAGGCTCCGGGGTAATAATGAAAAACTGTTTTTT. As protein: CASRLRGNNEKLFF. V gene TRBV2 combines with J gene TRBJ1-4; D gene uncertain. Germline V lookup: CDR1 SNHLY, CDR2 FYNNEI. The CDR3 covers 14 residues. V lost 6 bases and J 4 bases, leaving 12 bases between the germline ends.

This chain joins TRBV19 and TRBJ1-6, with a weak D call TRBD1 (5 bases). V shed 8 bases and J shed 5 bases, with 13 bases lying between them. CDR1 is LNHDA and CDR2 is SQIVND in the germline V gene (reference sequence). This CDR3 spans 14 amino acids. The CDR3 loop reads CASSVGPNNSPLHF. CDR3 nucleotides: TGTGCCAGTTCGGTGGGACCCAATAATTCACCCCTCCACTTT.

The chain has TRBV27 and TRBJ2-7; a possible D gene is TRBD1 (6 bases). V lost 1 base and J lost 1, with 11 bases in between. There are 15 residues in the CDR3. Germline lookup yields CDR1 MNHEY and CDR2 SMNVEV (reference sequence). The CDR3 nucleotides read TGTGCCAGCAGTTTATATCAGGGGCCATCCTACGAGCAGTACTTC. It specifies CASSLYQGPSYEQYF.

The rearrangement joins TRBV5-1 to TRBJ1-6; D is unclear. CDR3 length equals 15 residues. From germline, CDR1 is SGHRS and CDR2 YFSETQ. The V gene lost 4 bases and the J gene lost 0 bases, with 8 bases spanning the gap. CDR3 region: CASSPVSSYNSPLHF. DNA for the CDR3: TGCGCCAGCAGCCCCGTCAGCTCCTATAATTCACCCCTCCACTTT.

Only a few counts were recorded for this clone. This sequence joins TRBV18 and TRBJ1-5; tentatively, D is TRBD1 (6 bases). Trimming pared 6 bases from V and 9 bases from J, leaving 15 bases between. Per germline, CDR1 KGHSH and CDR2 LQKENI. This CDR3 is built from 13 residues. CDR3 nucleotides: TGTGCCAGCTCCCTCGGGACAACCGCGCCCCAGCATTTT. This codes for CASSLGTTAPQHF.

The chain's CDR3 is CASSASEAYGYTF. The DNA of the CDR3 is TGTGCCAGCAGCGCTTCTGAGGCCTATGGCTACACCTTC. The chain has TRBV2 and TRBJ1-2, with unresolved D. V dropped 6 bases and J dropped 4 bases, with 12 bases sitting between them. From germline, CDR1 is SNHLY and CDR2 FYNNEI. The CDR3 is 13 residues long.

This clone was seen a handful of times. This rearrangement joins TRBV7-9 to TRBJ1-1; 7 bases map to TRBD1. Trimming at V came to 4 bases and at J to 4 bases, leaving 3 bases not matched to a gene. Germline V gene sequence: CDR1 SEHNR, CDR2 FQNEAQ (reference sequence). CDR3 length equals 13 residues. The CDR3 loop is CASSWTGITEAFF. CDR3 sequence (DNA): TGTGCCAGCAGCTGGACAGGAATCACTGAAGCTTTCTTT.

The chain is built from TRBV5-1 and TRBJ1-1; perhaps TRBD1 as D (5 bases). CDR1 and CDR2 from the germline V gene are SGHRS and YFSETQ. Between the trimmed V and J ends, which lost 0 bases and 2 bases, there was a span of 8 bases. The CDR3 is made up of 14 amino acids. CDR3 bases: TGCGCCAGCAGCTTGGGTAGGGGAAACACTGAAGCTTTCTTT. It codes for CASSLGRGNTEAFF.